The sequence of this T cell receptor (beta chain) was determined in a study of CD8+CD57+ T cells in acquired aplastic anemia. Background on the study: DNA from sorted CD4+ and CD8+ cells averaged approximately 3.5 ug. Study conclusions and caveats: The study identified around 28 CD8+ CDR3 sequences shared by patients and controls.

This clonotype was counted at least ten times. The target antigen is unknown. Genomic DNA served as template for TCR beta VDJ and CDR3 profiling. TCRdb processed the reads anew with MiXCR; each CDR3 protein has one entry. The sample records a few hundred thousand distinct CDR3 sequences, around 63% being singletons. The V gene end was trimmed by 3 bases and the J gene end by 6 bases; junction bases not matched to a gene: 9. CDR1 and CDR2 from the germline V gene are DFQATT and SNEGSKA (reference sequence). The CDR3 totals 14 residues. Material: sorted CD4+, CD8+, or CD8+CD57+ T cells (not recorded which) from PBMCs. The receptor was derived from a human donor in good health. The rearrangement joins TRBV20-1 to TRBJ2-7, with 9 bases that match TRBD1. The CDR3 nucleotides read TGCAGTGCTAGTACGTGGGACAGGGCGGTCGAGCAGTACTTC. It specifies CSASTWDRAVEQYF.